The 22 T cell receptor beta chains given below trace back to one sample, sequenced in a study of blood T cell repertoires in COVID-19. Using immunoSEQ multiplex PCR, the repertoire was profiled, and TCRdb retains in-frame clones only, with some absent. The table includes almost 80,000 clones, roughly 90% detected once. Sequencing was carried out using peripheral blood. The receptor source for this set is a woman of 80 years or more with acute or convalescent COVID-19.

This clone has a single count. This chain connects TRBV6-5 to TRBJ2-2; TRBD1 aligns across 10 bases. Germline values: CDR1 MNHEY, CDR2 SVGAGI. The V segment lost 3 bases and the J segment 4 bases; nucleotides outside the gene matches: 2. CDR3 size: 15 residues. This CDR3 reads CASSYWTGGTGELFF. The CDR3 DNA is TGTGCCAGCAGTTATTGGACAGGGGGCACCGGGGAGCTGTTTTTT.

The chain carries TRBV7-9 and TRBJ1-6, with 9 bases fitting TRBD1. CDR1 is SEHNR and CDR2 is FQNEAQ in the germline V gene (reference sequence). V trimming: 4 bases; J trimming: 7 bases; junction bases outside the gene matches: 2. The CDR3 spans 14 residues. CDR3 nucleotides: TGTGCCAGCAGCTGGGACAGGGACAATTCACCCCTCCACTTT. Its translation is CASSWDRDNSPLHF.

CDR3 sequence reads: CASSYGDRNYGYTF. The CDR3 region has the DNA TGTGCCAGCAGTTATGGGGACAGAAACTATGGCTACACCTTC. The genes are TRBV6-5 and TRBJ1-2, with 7 positions matching TRBD1. Germline values: CDR1 MNHEY, CDR2 SVGAGI. The V gene end was trimmed by 3 bases and the J gene end by 2 bases; junction bases not matched to a gene: 3. This CDR3 comprises 14 residues.

This sequence joins TRBV29-1 and TRBJ2-2, with TRBD1 identical over 9 bases. V gave up 3 bases and J gave up 7 bases; unmatched junction bases: 9. From germline, CDR1 is SQVTM and CDR2 ANQGSEA. This CDR3 spans 15 amino acids. This CDR3 is CSVEPTGGAIGELFF. CDR3 DNA: TGCAGCGTTGAGCCCACAGGGGGCGCAATCGGGGAGCTGTTTTTT.

This chain connects TRBV29-1 to TRBJ1-2; 7 bases are a match to TRBD1. This CDR3 has 14 amino acids. V was pared by 0 bases and J by 7 bases, with 8 bases of the junction left unmatched. Germline CDR1 is SQVTM and CDR2 is ANQGSEA. Written as DNA, the CDR3 is TGCAGCGTTGAAGACCGACAGGGCTATGGTGGCTACACCTTC. Its translation is CSVEDRQGYGGYTF.

The V call is TRBV5-1, the J call TRBJ2-5, with D perhaps TRBD1 (5 bases). This CDR3 contains 15 residues. Germline assignment: CDR1 SGHRS and CDR2 YFSETQ. Deletions cut 4 bases from V and 3 bases from J, with 16 bases between. The CDR3 sequence is CASSRAAGREETQYF. As DNA, the CDR3 is TGCGCCAGCAGCCGAGCCGCAGGCAGGGAAGAGACCCAGTACTTC.

This chain connects TRBV6-5 to TRBJ2-1; TRBD2 aligns across 11 bases. With 4 bases clipped from V and 13 bases from J, the junction kept 15 bases outside the gene matches. The CDR3 is made up of 16 amino acids. CDR1 and CDR2 (germline): MNHEY, SVGAGI. The CDR3 nucleotides are TGTGCCAGCAGTTTAGCGGGGGGGGAGCAGTCTAAAACCCAGTTCTTC. Encoded protein: CASSLAGGEQSKTQFF.

The chain recombines TRBV7-2 with TRBJ1-1; D is perhaps TRBD1 (6 bases). V dropped 4 bases and J dropped 1 base, with 10 bases sitting between them. The germline V gene has CDR1 SGHTA and CDR2 FQGNSA. This CDR3 contains 14 residues. This CDR3 reads CASSSQGWNTEAFF. Here the CDR3 DNA reads TGTGCCAGCAGCTCACAGGGATGGAACACTGAAGCTTTCTTT. The whole variable domain, filled in from reference TRBV7-2 and TRBJ1-1, reads GAGVSQSPSNKVTEKGKDVELRCDPISGHTALYWYRQSLGQGLEFLIYFQGNSAPDKSGLPSDRFSAERTGGSVSTLTIQRTQQEDSAVYLCASSSQGWNTEAFFGQGTRLTVV.

The chain has TRBV9 and TRBJ2-7, with TRBD2 matching 7 bases. V lost 2 bases, J lost 0 bases, and 5 bases stayed unmatched. This CDR3 comprises 15 residues. Germline V gene sequence: CDR1 SGDLS, CDR2 YYNGEE. CDR3: CASSVSGESSYEQYF. The CDR3 DNA sequence: TGTGCCAGCAGCGTGAGCGGGGAAAGCTCCTACGAGCAGTACTTC.

This clone was observed a handful of times. This rearrangement joins TRBV21-1 to TRBJ2-1; the D call of TRBD2 is as the table states it, not checked on the DNA. TRBV21-1 is termed a pseudogene. CDR3 length: 13 amino acids. The CDR3 loop is CASTEPGNNEQFF. The CDR3 DNA sequence: TGTGCCAGCACGGAACCGGGGAACAATGAGCAGTTCTTC.

J is TRBJ2-7 and V is TRBV11-2; 8 bases line up with TRBD1. Per the germline V gene, CDR1 is SGHAT and CDR2 is FQNNGV. V gave up 5 bases and J gave up 3 bases; unmatched junction bases: 9. The CDR3 totals 15 residues. The CDR3 is CASSPRQGLSYEQYF. The CDR3 coding sequence is TGTGCCAGCAGCCCCCGACAGGGGTTGAGCTACGAGCAGTACTTC.

This sequence joins TRBV19 and TRBJ1-3; no reliable D call. Germline V gene lookup returns CDR1 LNHDA and CDR2 SQIVND (reference sequence). Trimming removed 3 bases at V and 5 bases at J, with 11 bases between. The CDR3 sequence is 14 residues long. Here the CDR3 DNA reads TGTGCCAGTAGTATCGGCGGGTCGCGAAACACCATATATTTT. The encoded protein is CASSIGGSRNTIYF.

This clone has just a few counts. The rearrangement links TRBV27 to TRBJ1-6; TRBD1 aligns across 7 bases. The trim removed 5 bases at V and 10 bases at J, leaving 5 bases unmatched. CDR3 size: 13 residues. Germline CDR1 is MNHEY and CDR2 is SMNVEV (reference sequence). CDR3 region: CASSLDRVSPLHF. For the CDR3, the DNA is TGTGCCAGCAGTCTCGACAGGGTATCACCCCTCCACTTT.

This chain links TRBV6-1 with TRBJ2-1; TRBD2 agrees at 8 bases. Germline assignment: CDR1 MNHNS and CDR2 SASEGT. The CDR3 sequence is 15 residues long. The V segment lost 2 bases and the J segment 7 bases; nucleotides outside the gene matches: 7. The CDR3 DNA follows: TGTGCCAGCAGTGAACGGGGGGGGGTCGAGAATGAGCAGTTCTTC. Translation: CASSERGGVENEQFF.

This chain connects TRBV7-2 to TRBJ2-7; a weak D match, TRBD2 (6 bases). CDR3 length: 14 amino acids. Trimming stripped 2 bases from V and 6 bases from J, with 14 bases between. Germline V gene sequence: CDR1 SGHTA, CDR2 FQGNSA. This CDR3 reads CASSLIPGVLEQYF. The CDR3 DNA sequence: TGTGCCAGCAGCTTAATTCCGGGGGTTCTCGAGCAGTACTTC.

The chain recombines TRBV4-1 with TRBJ1-5; D is uncertain. V shed 0 bases and J shed 0 bases, with 6 bases lying between them. The CDR3 spans 15 residues. In germline, CDR1 is MGHRA, CDR2 YSYEKL. The CDR3 nucleotides read TGCGCCAGCAGCCAAGATGTGTATAGCAATCAGCCCCAGCATTTT. It yields the protein CASSQDVYSNQPQHF.

The CDR3 here is CASSGGGSRPETQYF. The CDR3, as DNA: TGTGCCAGCAGCGGGGGGGGATCCCGTCCCGAGACCCAGTACTTC. The chain recombines TRBV9 with TRBJ2-5; 7 bases map to TRBD2. The CDR3 has 15 residues. Germline CDR1 SGDLS, CDR2 YYNGEE. After removal of 3 bases from V and 5 bases from J, the junction contained 10 bases not matched to a gene.

The V call is TRBV6-5, the J call TRBJ2-4; TRBD1 matches 7 bases. The CDR3 is 15 residues long. V lost 4 bases, J lost 1 base, and 4 bases stayed unmatched. In germline, CDR1 is MNHEY, CDR2 SVGAGI. The CDR3 nucleotides read TGTGCCAGCAGTTTATTACAGGGGGCCAAAAACATTCAGTACTTC. It is translated as CASSLLQGAKNIQYF.

The chain has TRBV21-1 and TRBJ2-5; the table names TRBD1, a call not compared with the DNA. TRBV21-1 is designated a pseudogene. This CDR3 spans 14 amino acids. In DNA form, the CDR3 reads TGTGCCAGCAGCACGGGACAGCCCCAAGAGACCCAGTACTTC. Protein sequence: CASSTGQPQETQYF.

This clone was recorded once. The chain is built from TRBV5-1 and TRBJ1-2, with TRBD1 as a possible D gene (6 bases). The V end was cut by 2 bases, the J end by 8 bases, with 13 bases between. The CDR3 is 13 residues long. The V gene's germline CDR1 is SGHRS and CDR2 YFSETQ. Here the CDR3 reads CASSFSRGGGYTF. The CDR3, as DNA: TGCGCCAGCAGCTTCTCCAGGGGAGGGGGCTACACCTTC.

J is TRBJ1-2 and V is TRBV6-6; 12 bases map to TRBD1. The CDR3 is 16 residues long. V lost 2 bases and J lost 7; bases outside the gene matches: 8. Germline CDR1 is MNHNY and CDR2 is SVGAGI (reference sequence). CDR3 region: CASSYPPGQGAVGYTF. For the CDR3, the DNA is TGTGCCAGCAGTTACCCGCCGGGACAGGGGGCTGTTGGCTACACCTTC.

This clone has only one observation. V gene TRBV5-1 combines with J gene TRBJ2-7; tentative D call: TRBD2 (5 bases). This CDR3 comprises 15 residues. Germline V gene data show CDR1 as SGHRS and CDR2 as YFSETQ. The V and J ends lost 0 bases and 0 bases respectively, with 10 bases between them. CDR3 nucleotides: TGCGCCAGCAGCTTGGTCGGGGAGAGCTCCTACGAGCAGTACTTC. Translating it yields CASSLVGESSYEQYF.